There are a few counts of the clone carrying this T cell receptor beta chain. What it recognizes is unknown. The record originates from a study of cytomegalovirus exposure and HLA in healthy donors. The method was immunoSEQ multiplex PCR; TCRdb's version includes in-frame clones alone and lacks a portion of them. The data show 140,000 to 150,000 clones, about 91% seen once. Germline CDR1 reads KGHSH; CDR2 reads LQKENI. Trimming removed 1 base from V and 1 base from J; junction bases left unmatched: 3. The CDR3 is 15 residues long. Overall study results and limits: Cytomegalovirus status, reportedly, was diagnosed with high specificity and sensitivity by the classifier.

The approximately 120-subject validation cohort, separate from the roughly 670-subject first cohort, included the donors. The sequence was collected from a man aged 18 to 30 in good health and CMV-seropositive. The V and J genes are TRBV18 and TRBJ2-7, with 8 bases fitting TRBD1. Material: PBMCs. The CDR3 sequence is CASSPRDRGSYEQYF. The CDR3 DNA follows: TGTGCCAGCTCACCACGAGACAGGGGTTCCTACGAGCAGTACTTC.